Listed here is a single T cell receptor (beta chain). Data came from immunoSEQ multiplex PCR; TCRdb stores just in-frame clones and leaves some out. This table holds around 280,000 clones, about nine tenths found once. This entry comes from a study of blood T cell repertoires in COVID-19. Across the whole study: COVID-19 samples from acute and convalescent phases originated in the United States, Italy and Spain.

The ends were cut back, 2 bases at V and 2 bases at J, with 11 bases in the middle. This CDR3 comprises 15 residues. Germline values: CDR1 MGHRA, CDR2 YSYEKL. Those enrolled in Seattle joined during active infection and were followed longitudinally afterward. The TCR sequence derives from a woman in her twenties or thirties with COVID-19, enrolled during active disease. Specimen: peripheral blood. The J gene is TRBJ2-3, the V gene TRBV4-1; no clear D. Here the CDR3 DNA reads TGCGCCAGCAGCCAAAACTGGGCCGTCACAGATACGCAGTATTTT. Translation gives CASSQNWAVTDTQYF.